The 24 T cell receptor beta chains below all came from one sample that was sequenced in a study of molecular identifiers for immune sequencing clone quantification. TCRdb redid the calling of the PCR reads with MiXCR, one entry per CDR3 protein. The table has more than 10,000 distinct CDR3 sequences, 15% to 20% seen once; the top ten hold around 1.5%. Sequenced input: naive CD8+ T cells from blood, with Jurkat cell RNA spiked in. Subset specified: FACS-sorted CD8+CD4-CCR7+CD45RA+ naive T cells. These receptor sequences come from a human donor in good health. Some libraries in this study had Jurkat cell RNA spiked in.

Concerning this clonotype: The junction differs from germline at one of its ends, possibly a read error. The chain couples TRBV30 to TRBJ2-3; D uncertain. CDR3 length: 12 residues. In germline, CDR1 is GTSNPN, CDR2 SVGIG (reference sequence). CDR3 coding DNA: TGTGCCTGGAGAGGTTCCCCTGATACACAGTCTTTT. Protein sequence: CAWRGSPDTQSF.

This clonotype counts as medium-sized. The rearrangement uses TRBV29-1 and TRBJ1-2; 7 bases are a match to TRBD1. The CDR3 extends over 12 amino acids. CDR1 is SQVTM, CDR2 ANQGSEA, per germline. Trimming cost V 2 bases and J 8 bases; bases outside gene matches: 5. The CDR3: CSVETGTEGYTF. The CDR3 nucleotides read TGCAGCGTTGAAACTGGGACAGAAGGCTACACCTTC.

The CDR3 spells CASSSLENTDTQYF. The CDR3 DNA reads TGTGCCAGCAGCTCCTTGGAGAACACAGATACGCAGTATTTT. The rearrangement joins TRBV5-4 to TRBJ2-3; no reliable D call. The CDR3 length is 14 residues. Germline-derived CDR1 and CDR2 are SGHNT and YYREEE (reference sequence). Deletions cut 3 bases from V and 2 bases from J, with 10 bases between.

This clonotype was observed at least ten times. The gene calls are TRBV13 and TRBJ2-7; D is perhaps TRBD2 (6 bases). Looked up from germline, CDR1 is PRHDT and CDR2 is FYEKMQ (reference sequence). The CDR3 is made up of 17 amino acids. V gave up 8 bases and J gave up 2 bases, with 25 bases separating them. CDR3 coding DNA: TGTGCCAGCTCCAAGTCTAGCGCCGCAAAGGGCGCCTACGAGCAGTACTTC. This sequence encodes CASSKSSAAKGAYEQYF.

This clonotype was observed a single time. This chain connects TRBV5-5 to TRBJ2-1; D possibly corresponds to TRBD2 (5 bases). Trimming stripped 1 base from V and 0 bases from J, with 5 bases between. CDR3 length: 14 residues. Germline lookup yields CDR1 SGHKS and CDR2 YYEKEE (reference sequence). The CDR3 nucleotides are TGTGCCAGCAGCTTGCGGGACTCCTACAATGAGCAGTTCTTC. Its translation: CASSLRDSYNEQFF.

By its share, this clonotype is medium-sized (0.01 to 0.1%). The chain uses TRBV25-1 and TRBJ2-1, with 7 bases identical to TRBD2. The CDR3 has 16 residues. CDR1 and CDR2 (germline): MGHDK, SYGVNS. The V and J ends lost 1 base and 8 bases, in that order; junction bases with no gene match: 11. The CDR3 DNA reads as TGTGCCAGCAGTGAATTCGAGGGAGGGCTTTGGGATGAGCAGTTCTTC. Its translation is CASSEFEGGLWDEQFF.

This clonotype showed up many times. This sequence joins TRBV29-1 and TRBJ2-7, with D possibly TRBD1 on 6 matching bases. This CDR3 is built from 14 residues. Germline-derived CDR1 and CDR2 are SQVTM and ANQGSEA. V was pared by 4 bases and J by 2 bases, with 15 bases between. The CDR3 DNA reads TGCAGCGTTGTTCCCGGGACAAATCCCTACGAGCAGTACTTC. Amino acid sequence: CSVVPGTNPYEQYF.

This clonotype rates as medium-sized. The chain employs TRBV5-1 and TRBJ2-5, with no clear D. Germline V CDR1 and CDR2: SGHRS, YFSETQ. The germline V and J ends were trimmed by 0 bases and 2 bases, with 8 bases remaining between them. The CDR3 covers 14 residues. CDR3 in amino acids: CASSLEVYQETQYF. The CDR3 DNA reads TGCGCCAGCAGCTTGGAGGTCTATCAAGAGACCCAGTACTTC.

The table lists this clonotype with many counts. The CDR3 coding sequence is TGTGCCACCGAGGGCAGGGGAGGCACCGGGGAGCTGTTTTTT. It specifies CATEGRGGTGELFF. The chain employs TRBV10-3 and TRBJ2-2; D may correspond to TRBD1 or TRBD2 (6 bases each). This CDR3 spans 14 amino acids. Trimming cost V 10 bases and J 4 bases, with 16 bases left between them. Per germline, CDR1 ENHRY and CDR2 SYGVKD.

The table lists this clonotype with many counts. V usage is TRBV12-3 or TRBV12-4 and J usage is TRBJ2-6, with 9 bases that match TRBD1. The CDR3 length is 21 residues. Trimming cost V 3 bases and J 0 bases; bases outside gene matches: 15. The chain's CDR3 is CASSFYADRGARGSGANVLTF. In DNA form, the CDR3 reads TGTGCCAGCAGTTTTTATGCCGACAGGGGGGCACGGGGCTCTGGGGCCAACGTCCTGACTTTC.

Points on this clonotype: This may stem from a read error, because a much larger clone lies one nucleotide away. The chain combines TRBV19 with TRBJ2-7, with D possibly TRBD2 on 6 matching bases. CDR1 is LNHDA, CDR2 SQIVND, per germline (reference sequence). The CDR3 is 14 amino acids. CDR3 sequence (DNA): TGTGCCAGTAGTCCCCGGAGGGGCAGGGACGAGCAGCACTTC. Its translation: CASSPRRGRDEQHF.

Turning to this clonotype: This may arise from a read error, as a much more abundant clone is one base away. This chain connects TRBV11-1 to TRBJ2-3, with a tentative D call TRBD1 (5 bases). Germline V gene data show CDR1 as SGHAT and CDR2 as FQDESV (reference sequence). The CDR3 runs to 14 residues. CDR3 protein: CASSSQWGTGTQYF. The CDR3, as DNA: TGTGCCAGCAGCTCACAATGGGGCACAGGTACGCAGTATTTT.

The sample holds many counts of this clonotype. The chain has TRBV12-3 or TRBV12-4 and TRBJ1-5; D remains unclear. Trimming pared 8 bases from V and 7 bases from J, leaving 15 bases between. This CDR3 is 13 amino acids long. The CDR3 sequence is CASGDGWGQPQHF. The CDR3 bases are TGTGCCAGCGGAGACGGGTGGGGACAGCCCCAGCATTTT.

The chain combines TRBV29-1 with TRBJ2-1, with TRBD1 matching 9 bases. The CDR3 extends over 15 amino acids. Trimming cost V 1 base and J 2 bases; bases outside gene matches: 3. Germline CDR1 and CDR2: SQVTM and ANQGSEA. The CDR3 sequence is CSVEAYRGPYNEQFF. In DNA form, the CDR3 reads TGCAGCGTTGAAGCGTACAGGGGGCCCTACAATGAGCAGTTCTTC.

CDR3 region: CAISRADTQYF. The CDR3 DNA sequence: TGTGCCATTAGCAGAGCAGATACGCAGTATTTT. V gene TRBV2 combines with J gene TRBJ2-3; D unresolved. V gave up 10 bases and J gave up 4 bases, with 9 bases separating them. The CDR3 has 11 amino acids. Germline V lookup: CDR1 SNHLY, CDR2 FYNNEI.

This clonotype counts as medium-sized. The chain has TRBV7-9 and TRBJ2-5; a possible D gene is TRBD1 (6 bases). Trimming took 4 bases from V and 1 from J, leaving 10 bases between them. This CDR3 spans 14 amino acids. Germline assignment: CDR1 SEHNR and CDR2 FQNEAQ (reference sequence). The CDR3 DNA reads TGTGCCAGCAGCTATGGACAGCTCCAAGAGACCCAGTACTTC. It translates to CASSYGQLQETQYF.

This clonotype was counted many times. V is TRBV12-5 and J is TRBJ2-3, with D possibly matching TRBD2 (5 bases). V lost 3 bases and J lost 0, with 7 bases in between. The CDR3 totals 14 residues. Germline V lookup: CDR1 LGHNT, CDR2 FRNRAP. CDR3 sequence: CASGFRGSTDTQYF. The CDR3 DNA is TGTGCTAGTGGTTTTCGGGGTAGCACAGATACGCAGTATTTT.

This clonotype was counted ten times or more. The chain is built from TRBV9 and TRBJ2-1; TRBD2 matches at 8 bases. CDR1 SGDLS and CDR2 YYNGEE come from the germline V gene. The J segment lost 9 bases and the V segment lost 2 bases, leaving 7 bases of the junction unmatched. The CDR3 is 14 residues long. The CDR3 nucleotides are TGTGCCAGCAGCGTTCTATTAGCGGGATCTGAGCAGTTCTTC. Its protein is CASSVLLAGSEQFF. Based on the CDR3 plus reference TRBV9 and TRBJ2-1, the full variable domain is DSGVTQTPKHLITATGQRVTLRCSPRSGDLSVYWYQQSLDQGLQFLIQYYNGEERAKGNILERFSAQQFPDLHSELNLSSLELGDSALYFCASSVLLAGSEQFFGPGTRLTVL.

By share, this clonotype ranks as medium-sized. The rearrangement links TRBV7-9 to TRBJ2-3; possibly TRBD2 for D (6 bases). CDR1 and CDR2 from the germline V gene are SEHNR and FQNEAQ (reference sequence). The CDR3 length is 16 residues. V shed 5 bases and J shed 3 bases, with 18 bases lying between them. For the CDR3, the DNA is TGTGCCAGCAGCCCCGGAGGGGAGGTCGAAACAGATACGCAGTATTTT. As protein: CASSPGGEVETDTQYF.

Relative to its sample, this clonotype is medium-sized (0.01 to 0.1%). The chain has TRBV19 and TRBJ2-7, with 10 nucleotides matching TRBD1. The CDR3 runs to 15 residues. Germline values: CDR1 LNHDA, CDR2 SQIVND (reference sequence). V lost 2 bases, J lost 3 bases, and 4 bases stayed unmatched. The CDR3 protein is CASSIRGTGVYEQYF. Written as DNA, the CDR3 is TGTGCCAGTAGTATAAGAGGGACAGGGGTCTACGAGCAGTACTTC. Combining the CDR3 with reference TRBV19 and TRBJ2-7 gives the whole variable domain DGGITQSPKYLFRKEGQNVTLSCEQNLNHDAMYWYRQDPGQGLRLIYYSQIVNDFQKGDIAEGYSVSREKKESFPLTVTSAQKNPTAFYLCASSIRGTGVYEQYFGPGTRLTVT.

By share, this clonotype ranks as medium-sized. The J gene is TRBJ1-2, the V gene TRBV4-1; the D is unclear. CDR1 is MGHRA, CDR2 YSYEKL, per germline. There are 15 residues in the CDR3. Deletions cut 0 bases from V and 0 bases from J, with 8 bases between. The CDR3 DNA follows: TGCGCCAGCAGCCAAGATGCTGTAACTAACTATGGCTACACCTTC. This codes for CASSQDAVTNYGYTF.

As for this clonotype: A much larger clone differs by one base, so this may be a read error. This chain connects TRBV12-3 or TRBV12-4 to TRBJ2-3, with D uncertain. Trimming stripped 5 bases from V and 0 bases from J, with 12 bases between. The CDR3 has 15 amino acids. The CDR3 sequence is CASSRFSPSTDTQYF. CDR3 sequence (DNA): TGTGCCAGCAGTAGGTTCTCGCCTAGCACAGATACGCAGTATTTT.

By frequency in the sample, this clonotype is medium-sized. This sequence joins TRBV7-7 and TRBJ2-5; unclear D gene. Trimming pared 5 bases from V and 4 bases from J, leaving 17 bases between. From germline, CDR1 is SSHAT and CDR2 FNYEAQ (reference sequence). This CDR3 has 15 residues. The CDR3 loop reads CASSNEARYGETQYF. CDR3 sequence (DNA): TGTGCCAGCAGCAACGAGGCCCGATATGGAGAGACCCAGTACTTC.

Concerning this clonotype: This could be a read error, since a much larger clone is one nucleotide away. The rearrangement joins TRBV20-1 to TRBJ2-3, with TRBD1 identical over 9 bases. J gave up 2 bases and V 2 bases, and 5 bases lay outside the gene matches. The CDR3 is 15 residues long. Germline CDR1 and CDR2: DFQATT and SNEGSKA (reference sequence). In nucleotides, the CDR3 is TGCAGTGCTAGATCCTGGGACAGGGACACAGATACGCAGTATTTT. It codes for CSARSWDRDTDTQYF.